These 24 T cell receptor beta chains share one sample of origin, sequenced in a study of blood T cell repertoires in COVID-19. Generated by immunoSEQ multiplex PCR, the TCRdb table keeps only in-frame clones and is missing some. The sample records more than 200,000 clones, around four fifths being singletons. Material: peripheral blood. The receptors come from a woman aged 65 to 85 with active or convalescent COVID-19.

This clone was observed once. The chain joins TRBV7-2 to TRBJ2-3; 7 bases are shared with TRBD1. V was pared by 8 bases and J by 1 base, with 3 bases of the junction left unmatched. The CDR3 is 13 residues long. Per germline, CDR1 SGHTA and CDR2 FQGNSA. This CDR3 reads CASAQGGTDTQYF. The CDR3 DNA follows: TGTGCCAGCGCCCAGGGGGGCACAGATACGCAGTATTTT.

The chain joins TRBV4-3 to TRBJ2-1; 7 nucleotides align to TRBD1. Germline loops: CDR1 LGHNA, CDR2 YSLEER. The CDR3 is 15 residues long. V gave up 4 bases and J gave up 7 bases; unmatched junction bases: 10. The CDR3 here is CASSPPGDRVNEQFF. CDR3 DNA sequence: TGCGCCAGCAGCCCGCCGGGCGACAGGGTTAATGAGCAGTTCTTC.

The V and J genes are TRBV27 and TRBJ2-7, with 8 bases that match TRBD2. The CDR3 is made up of 14 amino acids. V trimming: 5 bases; J trimming: 4 bases; junction bases outside the gene matches: 7. Germline values: CDR1 MNHEY, CDR2 SMNVEV (reference sequence). CDR3 protein: CASSPRTSLYEQYF. For the CDR3, the DNA is TGTGCCAGCAGTCCGAGGACTAGCCTATACGAGCAGTACTTC.

The chain carries TRBV27 and TRBJ1-5, with 8 bases lining up with TRBD1. From germline, CDR1 is MNHEY and CDR2 SMNVEV (reference sequence). This CDR3 contains 17 residues. The V segment lost 6 bases and the J segment 9 bases; nucleotides outside the gene matches: 19. The CDR3 bases are TGTGCCAGCAGACCTCTTCAGGGGGCACCGAACCAGGGGCCCCAGCATTTT. Amino acid sequence: CASRPLQGAPNQGPQHF.

This clone was seen once. J is TRBJ2-3 and V is TRBV14, with D possibly TRBD2 on 7 matching bases. CDR1 is SGHDN, CDR2 FVKESK, per germline. Trimming removed 2 bases at V and 2 bases at J, with 17 bases between. This CDR3 spans 17 amino acids. The CDR3 nucleotides read TGTGCCAGCAGCCAAAACACTGCGCGGGGGCCCACAGATACGCAGTATTTT. Protein: CASSQNTARGPTDTQYF. Full variable domain (outside the CDR3, taken from reference TRBV14 and TRBJ2-3): EAGVTQFPSHSVIEKGQTVTLRCDPISGHDNLYWYRRVMGKEIKFLLHFVKESKQDESGMPNNRFLAERTGGTYSTLKVQPAELEDSGVYFCASSQNTARGPTDTQYFGPGTRLTVL.

The V gene is TRBV4-2, the J gene TRBJ2-7, with D possibly matching TRBD1 (5 bases). Trimming shortened V by 0 bases and J by 9 bases, and 15 bases separated the two germline ends. CDR1 is LGHNA and CDR2 is YNFKEQ in the germline V gene. The CDR3 has 14 amino acids. The CDR3, as DNA: TGTGCCAGCAGCCAAGAAGCCTTCCAAAGGGGGCAGTACTTC. Encoded protein: CASSQEAFQRGQYF.

This CDR3 reads CASSLGGAQYGYTF. The CDR3 coding sequence is TGTGCCAGCAGCTTAGGGGGGGCGCAATATGGCTACACCTTC. The J gene is TRBJ1-2, the V gene TRBV7-3; maybe TRBD1 (6 bases). With 2 bases removed from V and 5 bases from J, the gap between germline ends came to 12 bases. Germline lookup yields CDR1 SGHTA and CDR2 FQGTGA. The CDR3 has 14 amino acids.

The V gene is TRBV4-2, the J gene TRBJ2-7, with TRBD2 identical over 9 bases. Trimming at V came to 4 bases and at J to 4 bases, leaving 8 bases not matched to a gene. The CDR3 covers 15 residues. Germline V gene data show CDR1 as LGHNA and CDR2 as YNFKEQ. CDR3 in amino acids: CASSPAGREGYEQYF. CDR3 in DNA: TGTGCCAGCAGCCCGGCGGGGCGGGAGGGTTACGAGCAGTACTTC.

The chain links TRBV28 to TRBJ2-1, with 9 bases that match TRBD1. The CDR3 has 14 amino acids. In germline, CDR1 is MDHEN, CDR2 SYDVKM. Germline trimming cut 5 bases from V and 7 bases from J; bases unmatched to any gene: 6. CDR3 amino acids: CASSNRGHMNEQFF. The CDR3 DNA reads TGTGCCAGCAGTAACAGGGGGCATATGAATGAGCAGTTCTTC.

The rearrangement uses TRBV12-5 and TRBJ2-2; 8 bases agree with TRBD1. V was clipped by 5 bases and J by 2 bases; unmatched bases: 7. Germline CDR1 reads LGHNT; CDR2 reads FRNRAP. The CDR3 is made up of 16 amino acids. In DNA, the CDR3 is TGTGCTAGTGGTCTAGGACAGGGTTCAAACACCGGGGAGCTGTTTTTT. Protein product: CASGLGQGSNTGELFF.

This chain connects TRBV4-1 to TRBJ1-1; D is unresolved. The CDR3 contains 13 residues. Per germline, CDR1 MGHRA and CDR2 YSYEKL. Trimming took 2 bases from V and 6 from J, leaving 10 bases between them. The CDR3: CASSQSRFSEAFF. CDR3 in DNA: TGCGCCAGCAGCCAATCGCGATTTTCTGAAGCTTTCTTT.

This chain uses TRBV6-1 with TRBJ2-2, with D possibly being TRBD2 (6 bases). V shed 2 bases and J shed 6 bases, with 13 bases lying between them. The CDR3 covers 15 residues. Per germline, CDR1 MNHNS and CDR2 SASEGT. The CDR3 region is CASSEPVGTAGELFF. The DNA for the CDR3 is TGTGCCAGCAGTGAACCTGTCGGGACTGCCGGGGAGCTGTTTTTT.

The genes are TRBV24-1 and TRBJ2-1; D is unclear. Trimming pared 9 bases from V and 4 bases from J, leaving 12 bases between. The V gene's germline CDR1 is KGHDR and CDR2 SFDVKD. The length of the CDR3 is 13 residues. This CDR3 is CATQATQYNEQFF. The CDR3 DNA is TGTGCCACCCAAGCAACTCAATACAATGAGCAGTTCTTC.

The rearrangement links TRBV14 to TRBJ1-1; possible D gene TRBD1, 6 bases. Germline V gives CDR1 SGHDN, CDR2 FVKESK. V gave up 1 base and J gave up 7 bases, with 10 bases separating them. The CDR3 spans 13 residues. The CDR3: CASSQGADSEAFF. As DNA, the CDR3 is TGTGCCAGCAGCCAAGGGGCGGACAGTGAAGCTTTCTTT.

The CDR3 sequence: CAWSAQVVSNEQFF. The CDR3 bases are TGTGCCTGGAGTGCCCAGGTAGTATCCAATGAGCAGTTCTTC. The rearrangement uses TRBV30 and TRBJ2-1; D ambiguous. Germline V gene sequence: CDR1 GTSNPN, CDR2 SVGIG (reference sequence). The CDR3 totals 14 residues. The V and J ends lost 1 base and 6 bases respectively, with 13 bases between them.

The rearrangement links TRBV11-2 to TRBJ2-7; 11 bases are a match to TRBD2. Looked up from germline, CDR1 is SGHAT and CDR2 is FQNNGV. CDR3 length: 15 residues. The trim removed 6 bases at V and 6 bases at J, leaving 10 bases unmatched. The CDR3 here is CASSFSGRARFEQYF. The CDR3 bases are TGTGCCAGCAGTTTTAGCGGGAGGGCCCGGTTCGAGCAGTACTTC.

The V call is TRBV10-3, the J call TRBJ2-1, with 9 bases that match TRBD1. Unmatched junction bases numbered 10, after V lost 10 bases and J lost 6 bases. From germline, CDR1 is ENHRY and CDR2 SYGVKD. CDR3 length equals 14 residues. Written as DNA, the CDR3 is TGTGCCACCACGCAGGGACAGGGATCCAATGAGCAGTTCTTC. This codes for CATTQGQGSNEQFF.

The rearrangement links TRBV9 to TRBJ2-1, with 7 bases lining up with TRBD1. Germline loops: CDR1 SGDLS, CDR2 YYNGEE. V lost 2 bases, J lost 6 bases, and 8 bases stayed unmatched. This CDR3 is built from 15 residues. The CDR3 region is CASSVIGTATNEQFF. CDR3 sequence (DNA): TGTGCCAGCAGCGTCATTGGGACAGCTACCAATGAGCAGTTCTTC.

V and J are TRBV5-5 and TRBJ1-2; no clear D. Looked up from germline, CDR1 is SGHKS and CDR2 is YYEKEE (reference sequence). The CDR3 consists of 15 residues. The V end was cut by 0 bases, the J end by 8 bases, with 17 bases between. CDR3 in amino acids: CASSLGAAPYSGYTF. CDR3 DNA sequence: TGTGCCAGCAGCTTGGGGGCAGCCCCATATTCCGGCTACACCTTC.

J is TRBJ2-3 and V is TRBV24-1; 11 bases match TRBD2. V shed 2 bases and J 0 bases; nucleotides not matched to a gene: 3. Per the germline V gene, CDR1 is KGHDR and CDR2 is SFDVKD. CDR3 length: 17 residues. CDR3 coding DNA: TGTGCCACCAGTGATTCACTAGCGGGGGAAAGCACAGATACGCAGTATTTT. This gives the protein CATSDSLAGESTDTQYF.

The chain joins TRBV6-5 to TRBJ1-4; TRBD1 aligns across 9 bases. The CDR3 extends over 15 amino acids. The germline CDR1 and CDR2 sequences are MNHEY and SVGAGI. With V trimmed by 6 bases and J by 2 bases, 4 bases remained unmatched. DNA for the CDR3: TGTGCCAGCAGGGACAGGGGATTCACTAATGAAAAACTGTTTTTT. Encoded protein: CASRDRGFTNEKLFF.

This clone has just one count. This sequence joins TRBV5-1 and TRBJ2-5; TRBD1 might be the D (6 bases). The germline CDR1 and CDR2 sequences are SGHRS and YFSETQ. V was trimmed by 2 bases and J by 1 base, leaving 9 bases between them. This CDR3 comprises 14 residues. CDR3 bases: TGCGCCAGCAGCTTACAGGGTTCCCAAGAGACCCAGTACTTC. This gives the protein CASSLQGSQETQYF.

As for this clone: One end of the junction fails to match germline, which may point to a read error. V gene TRBV28 combines with J gene TRBJ2-7; the D gene is possibly TRBD1 (7 bases). Per the germline V gene, CDR1 is MDHEN and CDR2 is SYDVKM. CDR3 length equals 12 residues. The CDR3 DNA reads TGTGCCAGCAGGGGGGGACAGCCCCAATTTGACTTC. Translation: CASRGGQPQFDF. Full variable domain (remainder filled in from reference TRBV28 and TRBJ2-7): DVKVTQSSRYLVKRTGEKVFLECVQDMDHENMFWYRQDPGLGLRLIYFSYDVKMKEKGDIPEGYSVSREKKERFSLILESASTNQTSMYLCASRGGQPQFDFGPGTRLTVT.

The table lists this clone with a count of one. The chain combines TRBV5-5 with TRBJ2-3; D may be TRBD2 (6 bases). The V end was cut by 2 bases, the J end by 2 bases, with 18 bases between. Germline CDR1 SGHKS, CDR2 YYEKEE (reference sequence). The CDR3 is 17 residues long. CDR3 in DNA: TGTGCCAGCAGCTTCCGATCTTCTAGCGCAATCACAGATACGCAGTATTTT. It is translated as CASSFRSSSAITDTQYF.